This T cell receptor beta chain was obtained from a study of blood T cell repertoires in COVID-19. Whole-study context: PBMCs, B-cell-depleted T cells, or T cells were the source of the cDNA or gDNA that made up the material.

V shed 2 bases and J shed 4 bases, with 10 bases lying between them. CDR1 KGHDR and CDR2 SFDVKD come from the germline V gene. The CDR3 totals 15 residues. Under the authors' procedure: Reference gene primer amplification gave nucleated cell count estimates. Only in-frame clones appear in the TCRdb table, and some are missing; sequencing was by immunoSEQ multiplex PCR. V, J and clone size are those of that table, while D and trimming were read from the DNA. The table records around 250,000 clones, under 90% of them present only once. The J gene is TRBJ1-4, the V gene TRBV24-1, with D uncertain. The sequencing input was peripheral blood. The TCR sequence derives from a young woman with acute or convalescent COVID-19. The CDR3: CATSDSRGNNEKLFF. For the CDR3, the DNA is TGTGCCACCAGTGATTCCCGGGGAAATAATGAAAAACTGTTTTTT.